The clone carrying this T cell receptor (beta chain) was observed a few times. PCR was performed a second time for roughly 7 to 12 cycles using a sample-barcoded 5' primer and a J-beta primer mix. TCRdb independently ran MiXCR on the 5' RACE reads; one entry per CDR3 protein. The sample holds about 1,500,000 distinct CDR3 sequences, approximately 40% seen once. Germline assignment: CDR1 SGHAT and CDR2 FQNNGV. J was trimmed by 0 bases and V by 5 bases; bases with no gene match: 10. CDR3 length: 16 amino acids. The data are from a study of blood T cells in healthy people across ages. This sequence was found in a woman between 18 and 29 years old in good health. The sample was blood. The V call is TRBV11-2, the J call TRBJ2-7; TRBD2 aligns across 7 bases. CDR3 residues: CASSGGGTSSSYEQYF. In nucleotides, the CDR3 is TGTGCCAGCAGCGGGGGAGGGACGTCAAGCTCCTACGAGCAGTACTTC.